This T cell receptor beta chain was captured by sequencing in a study of blood T cell repertoires in COVID-19. Study summary: From the United States, Italy and Spain came samples of acute and convalescent COVID-19. PBMCs, B-cell-depleted T cells, or T cells were the source of the cDNA or gDNA that made up the material.

In the source study's methods: Reference gene primers were amplified, and this amplification served to estimate nucleated cell counts. Libraries were prepared by immunoSEQ multiplex PCR; TCRdb keeps only in-frame clonotypes and omits some of them. D and trimming were read from the DNA, whereas the V and J calls and clone size are those reported in that table. The data contain a few hundred thousand clones, about 86% of them seen just once; the ten biggest clones take up approximately 1.3%. Looked up from germline, CDR1 is SQVTM and CDR2 is ANQGSEA. The V gene lost 7 bases and the J gene lost 0 bases, with 12 bases spanning the gap. This CDR3 contains 13 residues.

The genes are TRBV29-1 and TRBJ1-2; D may be TRBD1 (5 bases). The sequencing input was peripheral blood. This receptor was obtained from a woman aged 45 to 65 with acute or convalescent COVID-19. DNA for the CDR3: TGCAGCGCCAGACAGATTACTAACTATGGCTACACCTTC. Protein product: CSARQITNYGYTF.